The 27 T cell receptor beta chains in this list originate from one sample, sequenced in a study of shared clonotypes between healthy human individuals. The table came from immunoSEQ multiplex PCR; TCRdb's copy has only in-frame clones and leaves some out. The table records some 2,000,000 clones, roughly 94% of them present only once. What was sequenced was naive CD4+ T cells sorted from blood. Stated subset: CD45RA+ positively selected. All receptors come from a man aged 18 to 29 in good health.

This chain links TRBV7-9 with TRBJ1-1; unclear D gene. Germline V gene data show CDR1 as SEHNR and CDR2 as FQNEAQ (reference sequence). Trimming took 1 base from V and 5 from J, leaving 11 bases between them. The CDR3 is 14 residues long. DNA of the CDR3: TGTGCCAGCAGCTTAGATAACAGTGGGACTGAAGCTTTCTTT. Its protein is CASSLDNSGTEAFF.

This chain uses TRBV6-6 with TRBJ1-2; D unresolved. Germline-derived CDR1 and CDR2 are MNHNY and SVGAGI (reference sequence). V was clipped by 2 bases and J by 8 bases, with 12 bases between them. The CDR3 loop spans 13 amino acids. The DNA for the CDR3 is TGTGCCAGCAGTTACGGTCTGGAAGGAGGCTACACCTTC. It codes for CASSYGLEGGYTF.

The rearrangement uses TRBV9 and TRBJ2-1; 13 bases match TRBD2. Germline CDR1 is SGDLS and CDR2 is YYNGEE. The length of the CDR3 is 15 residues. V lost 6 bases and J lost 9; bases outside the gene matches: 9. CDR3 sequence (DNA): TGTGCCAGCACCATAGGGACTAGCGGGGTCGGTGAGCAGTTCTTC. This gives the protein CASTIGTSGVGEQFF.

The V call is TRBV6-6, the J call TRBJ1-1; D remains ambiguous. The CDR3 sequence is 13 residues long. Germline values: CDR1 MNHNY, CDR2 SVGAGI (reference sequence). V shed 5 bases and J shed 4 bases, with 11 bases lying between them. The CDR3 DNA follows: TGTGCCAGCAGTCAGCCCCCCGGCACTGAAGCTTTCTTT. Protein product: CASSQPPGTEAFF.

The CDR3 loop reads CATTRRGTKETQYF. The CDR3 nucleotides read TGTGCCACCACGCGTAGAGGGACTAAGGAGACCCAGTACTTC. This chain uses TRBV7-9 with TRBJ2-5; 7 bases align to TRBD2. The CDR3 contains 14 residues. V trimming: 10 bases; J trimming: 5 bases; junction bases outside the gene matches: 13. Per the germline V gene, CDR1 is SEHNR and CDR2 is FQNEAQ (reference sequence).

This chain joins TRBV5-4 and TRBJ2-7, with TRBD1 matching 11 bases. Germline-derived CDR1 and CDR2 are SGHNT and YYREEE (reference sequence). This CDR3 is 17 amino acids long. V lost 4 bases, J lost 5 bases, and 14 bases stayed unmatched. The CDR3 reads CASSPNAGTGGTHEQYF. CDR3 coding DNA: TGTGCCAGCAGCCCCAACGCCGGGACAGGGGGTACCCACGAGCAGTACTTC.

A note on this clone: Being one base from a much bigger clone, this may be a read error. The sample has other DNA sequences that encode this CDR3 too. V usage is TRBV7-9 and J usage is TRBJ1-2; D is uncertain. Per germline, CDR1 SEHNR and CDR2 FQNEAQ (reference sequence). This CDR3 region has 15 residues. This CDR3 is CASSLGTAGNYGYTF. The CDR3 DNA reads TGCGCCAGCAGCTTAGGTACGGCGGGAAACTATGGCTACACCTTC. Full variable domain (outside the CDR3, taken from reference TRBV7-9 and TRBJ1-2): DTGVSQNPRHKITKRGQNVTFRCDPISEHNRLYWYRQTLGQGPEFLTYFQNEAQLEKSRLLSDRFSAERPKGSFSTLEIQRTEQGDSAMYLCASSLGTAGNYGYTFGSGTRLTVV.

V and J are TRBV5-1 and TRBJ2-3; 8 positions match TRBD2. This CDR3 region has 15 residues. Germline V gene data show CDR1 as SGHRS and CDR2 as YFSETQ. V was clipped by 3 bases and J by 3 bases; unmatched bases: 6. In DNA, the CDR3 is TGCGCCAGCAGCTGGTCGGGGGGGCCGACAGATACGCAGTATTTT. It is translated as CASSWSGGPTDTQYF.

This chain joins TRBV18 and TRBJ1-2, with TRBD1 matching over 10 bases. CDR1 and CDR2 (germline): KGHSH, LQKENI. The V segment lost 3 bases and the J segment 8 bases; nucleotides outside the gene matches: 3. This CDR3 is built from 13 residues. CDR3 loop: CASSPGDRGGYTF. The CDR3 DNA reads as TGTGCCAGCTCACCGGGGGACAGGGGAGGCTACACCTTC.

The chain is built from TRBV5-4 and TRBJ1-2, with D perhaps matching TRBD1 (5 bases). V was cut by 3 bases and J by 7 bases, with 13 bases left in between. Germline assignment: CDR1 SGHNT and CDR2 YYREEE (reference sequence). This CDR3 contains 13 residues. The CDR3 sequence: CASSYVEGLGYTF. CDR3 nucleotide sequence: TGTGCCAGCAGCTACGTCGAGGGGCTTGGCTACACCTTC.

The chain links TRBV5-8 to TRBJ2-3; the match to TRBD1 covers 8 bases. CDR1 and CDR2 (germline): SGHTS, YDEGEE. V shed 6 bases, J shed 3 bases, and the junction held 6 bases outside the gene matches. CDR3 length: 14 residues. CDR3 in amino acids: CASTRQGATDTQYF. The CDR3 bases are TGTGCCAGCACCAGGCAGGGGGCAACAGATACGCAGTATTTT. Filled out from reference TRBV5-8 and TRBJ2-3, the complete variable domain reads EAGVTQSPTHLIKTRGQQATLRCSPISGHTSVYWYQQALGLGLQFLLWYDEGEERNRGNFPPRFSGRQFPNYSSELNVNALELEDSALYLCASTRQGATDTQYFGPGTRLTVL.

This sequence joins TRBV2 and TRBJ2-4; TRBD1 or TRBD2 may be the D gene (6 bases each). There are 15 residues in the CDR3. CDR1 SNHLY and CDR2 FYNNEI come from the germline V gene. The V and J ends lost 6 bases and 10 bases respectively, with 22 bases between them. CDR3 bases: TGTGCCAGCAGCCGGGGGCCCCTCAATAACTTAATTCAGTACTTC. It translates to CASSRGPLNNLIQYF. Using reference TRBV2 and TRBJ2-4 for the parts outside the CDR3, the full variable domain is EPEVTQTPSHQVTQMGQEVILRCVPISNHLYFYWYRQILGQKVEFLVSFYNNEISEKSEIFDDQFSVERPDGSNFTLKIRSTKLEDSAMYFCASSRGPLNNLIQYFGAGTRLSVL.

This clone was seen a single time. The chain recombines TRBV9 with TRBJ2-1, with a possible D match to TRBD1 (6 bases). Trimming pared 4 bases from V and 3 bases from J, leaving 14 bases between. Germline CDR1 reads SGDLS; CDR2 reads YYNGEE. The CDR3 contains 15 residues. For the CDR3, the DNA is TGTGCCAGCAGCCCACAGGGTGAAATCTACAATGAGCAGTTCTTC. Amino acids: CASSPQGEIYNEQFF.

A word on this clone: Different DNA sequences within this sample yield the same CDR3. V and J are TRBV11-2 and TRBJ1-1; D might be TRBD1 (6 bases). The CDR3 contains 15 residues. Trimming left V 5 bases short and J 0 bases short, with 13 bases between. Germline assignment: CDR1 SGHAT and CDR2 FQNNGV. The chain's CDR3 is CASSQTGTLNTEAFF. The CDR3 coding sequence is TGTGCCAGCAGCCAGACCGGGACATTGAACACTGAAGCTTTCTTT.

The chain is built from TRBV19 and TRBJ1-5; 8 positions agree with TRBD1. Germline-derived CDR1 and CDR2 are LNHDA and SQIVND (reference sequence). This CDR3 spans 16 amino acids. V shed 6 bases, J shed 3 bases, and the junction held 10 bases outside the gene matches. The CDR3 nucleotides read TGTGCCAGTAGGAGGACAGGGAAGACCGCCAATCAGCCCCAGCATTTT. It encodes CASRRTGKTANQPQHF.

The chain has TRBV19 and TRBJ1-6, with D unclear. The CDR3 spans 15 residues. Germline V gives CDR1 LNHDA, CDR2 SQIVND (reference sequence). Trimming removed 7 bases from V and 6 bases from J, with 16 bases in between. The CDR3 sequence is CASTTLDGFNSPLHF. The CDR3 nucleotides read TGTGCCAGTACCACACTGGACGGGTTTAATTCACCCCTCCACTTT. Filled out from reference TRBV19 and TRBJ1-6, the complete variable domain reads DGGITQSPKYLFRKEGQNVTLSCEQNLNHDAMYWYRQDPGQGLRLIYYSQIVNDFQKGDIAEGYSVSREKKESFPLTVTSAQKNPTAFYLCASTTLDGFNSPLHFGNGTRLTVT.

The chain uses TRBV20-1 and TRBJ1-5; D not resolved. There are 11 residues in the CDR3. Germline V gives CDR1 DFQATT, CDR2 SNEGSKA (reference sequence). V was pared by 6 bases and J by 6 bases, with 9 bases between. DNA of the CDR3: TGCAGTGCCCAAGGAGGTCAGCCCCAGCATTTT. Its protein product is CSAQGGQPQHF.

This clone was picked up a small number of times. The CDR3 coding sequence is TGCGCCAGCAGTGAGTCCTCGGGGGGACTAGCGGGAGCATCCGATACGCAGTATTTT. This encodes CASSESSGGLAGASDTQYF. The rearrangement uses TRBV10-2 and TRBJ2-3; 14 nucleotides align to TRBD2. This CDR3 comprises 19 residues. CDR1 is WSHSY and CDR2 is SAAADI in the germline V gene. The trim removed 0 bases at V and 6 bases at J, leaving 11 bases unmatched.

This rearrangement joins TRBV2 to TRBJ2-7, with 13 bases matching TRBD2. V dropped 5 bases and J dropped 7; count of bases not matched to a gene: 8. The germline V gene has CDR1 SNHLY and CDR2 FYNNEI. This CDR3 is built from 15 residues. CDR3 loop: CASSRGLAGPQEQYF. DNA for the CDR3: TGTGCCAGCAGTCGGGGACTAGCGGGACCCCAGGAGCAGTACTTC.

This clone was seen just once. The same CDR3 also results from other DNA sequences found in this sample. The rearrangement uses TRBV7-9 and TRBJ2-7; perhaps TRBD2 as D (6 bases). Trimming took off 0 bases at V and 2 bases at J, with 8 bases between the two ends. This CDR3 region has 14 residues. In germline, CDR1 is SEHNR, CDR2 FQNEAQ (reference sequence). The CDR3 loop reads CASSLAGGPYEQYF. In DNA form, the CDR3 reads TGTGCCAGCAGCTTAGCGGGGGGACCCTACGAGCAGTACTTC.

V is TRBV5-1 and J is TRBJ1-4; perhaps TRBD1 as D (6 bases). Trimming removed 2 bases at V and 7 bases at J, with 21 bases between. Germline CDR1 and CDR2: SGHRS and YFSETQ. The CDR3 covers 17 residues. CDR3 nucleotides: TGCGCCAGCAGCTTTGCGGACCGCAGTTTAGGGGGTGAAAAACTGTTTTTT. Its translation: CASSFADRSLGGEKLFF.

This chain links TRBV10-3 with TRBJ2-3; 9 positions agree with TRBD1. Germline V CDR1 and CDR2: ENHRY, SYGVKD. The CDR3 extends over 14 amino acids. V was clipped by 5 bases and J by 4 bases; unmatched bases: 4. The CDR3 DNA follows: TGTGCCATCAGTCCCGGGACAGGGCCAGATACGCAGTATTTT. Residues: CAISPGTGPDTQYF.

Comments on this clone: The sample contains more than one DNA sequence encoding this CDR3. The gene calls are TRBV7-2 and TRBJ1-5, with D unresolved. The CDR3 totals 12 residues. Between the trimmed V and J ends, which lost 2 bases and 5 bases, there was a span of 4 bases. Germline CDR1 reads SGHTA; CDR2 reads FQGNSA. The DNA of the CDR3 is TGTGCCAGCAGCTTAAGAGATCAGCCCCAGCATTTT. Protein product: CASSLRDQPQHF.

The chain couples TRBV5-1 to TRBJ2-3; D is uncertain. The CDR3 sequence is 13 residues long. V lost 4 bases and J 0 bases, leaving 6 bases between the germline ends. Germline V gene data show CDR1 as SGHRS and CDR2 as YFSETQ. CDR3 loop: CASSMSSTDTQYF. CDR3 sequence (DNA): TGCGCCAGCAGCATGAGTAGCACAGATACGCAGTATTTT.

The chain has TRBV15 and TRBJ1-5; no clear D. The CDR3 totals 14 residues. From germline, CDR1 is LNHNV and CDR2 YYDKDF (reference sequence). The V gene lost 6 bases and the J gene lost 7 bases, with 16 bases spanning the gap. The CDR3 DNA is TGTGCCACCAGTCAGACGTGGGGTAGCCAGCCCCAGCATTTT. Amino acids: CATSQTWGSQPQHF. Full variable domain (remainder filled in from reference TRBV15 and TRBJ1-5): DAMVIQNPRYQVTQFGKPVTLSCSQTLNHNVMYWYQQKSSQAPKLLFHYYDKDFNNEADTPDNFQSRRPNTSFCFLDIRSPGLGDTAMYLCATSQTWGSQPQHFGDGTRLSIL.

In regard to this clone: The same CDR3 also results from other DNA sequences found in this sample. The chain joins TRBV15 to TRBJ1-2, with a weak D call TRBD1 (5 bases). The CDR3 is 14 amino acids. The V end was cut by 0 bases, the J end by 1 base, with 6 bases between. Germline V gene sequence: CDR1 LNHNV, CDR2 YYDKDF (reference sequence). The CDR3 region has the DNA TGTGCCACCAGCAGAGATGGGGGTAACTATGGCTACACCTTC. It yields the protein CATSRDGGNYGYTF.

The chain employs TRBV6-6 and TRBJ2-7; D unresolved. Trimming cost V 5 bases and J 3 bases, with 14 bases left between them. The germline V gene encodes CDR1 MNHNY and CDR2 SVGAGI (reference sequence). CDR3 size: 14 residues. The CDR3 is CASSQAFKGYEQYF. The CDR3 nucleotides are TGTGCCAGCAGTCAAGCGTTTAAAGGCTACGAGCAGTACTTC.